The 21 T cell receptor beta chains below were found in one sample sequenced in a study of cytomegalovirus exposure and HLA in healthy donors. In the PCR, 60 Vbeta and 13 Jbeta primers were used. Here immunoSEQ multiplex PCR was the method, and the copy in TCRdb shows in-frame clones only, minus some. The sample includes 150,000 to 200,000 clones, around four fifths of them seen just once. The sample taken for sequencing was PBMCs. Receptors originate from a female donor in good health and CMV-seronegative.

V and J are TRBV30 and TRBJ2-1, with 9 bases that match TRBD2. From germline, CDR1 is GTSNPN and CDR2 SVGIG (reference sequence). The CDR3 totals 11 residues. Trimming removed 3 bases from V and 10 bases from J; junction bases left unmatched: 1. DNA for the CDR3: TGTGCCTGGAGCGGACTAGCGGAGCAGTTCTTC. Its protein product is CAWSGLAEQFF.

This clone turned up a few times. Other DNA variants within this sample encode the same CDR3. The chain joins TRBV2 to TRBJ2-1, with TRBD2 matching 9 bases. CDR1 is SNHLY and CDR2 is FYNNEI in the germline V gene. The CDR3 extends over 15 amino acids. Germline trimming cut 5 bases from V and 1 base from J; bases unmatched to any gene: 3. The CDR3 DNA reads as TGTGCCAGCAGTAGAAGCGGGGGGTCCTACAATGAGCAGTTCTTC. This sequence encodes CASSRSGGSYNEQFF.

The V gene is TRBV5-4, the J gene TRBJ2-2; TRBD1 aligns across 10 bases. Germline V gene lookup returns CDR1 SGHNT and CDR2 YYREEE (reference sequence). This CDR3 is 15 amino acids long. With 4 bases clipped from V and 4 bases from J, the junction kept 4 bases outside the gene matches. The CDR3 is CASSPRDRGTGELFF. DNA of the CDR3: TGTGCCAGCAGCCCCCGGGACAGGGGCACCGGGGAGCTGTTTTTT.

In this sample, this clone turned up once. The CDR3 sequence: CASSYGQGVMNTEAFF. For the CDR3, the DNA is TGTGCCAGCTCATACGGACAGGGGGTAATGAACACTGAAGCTTTCTTT. The chain combines TRBV18 with TRBJ1-1, with 10 nucleotides matching TRBD1. Per the germline V gene, CDR1 is KGHSH and CDR2 is LQKENI. J was trimmed by 0 bases and V by 5 bases; bases with no gene match: 6. CDR3 length: 16 residues.

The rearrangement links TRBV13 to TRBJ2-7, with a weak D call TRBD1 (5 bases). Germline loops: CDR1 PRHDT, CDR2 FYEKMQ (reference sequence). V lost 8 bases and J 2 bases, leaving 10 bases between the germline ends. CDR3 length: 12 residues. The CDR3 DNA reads TGTGCCAGCGGGGTAGGGGCCTACGAGCAGTACTTC. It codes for CASGVGAYEQYF.

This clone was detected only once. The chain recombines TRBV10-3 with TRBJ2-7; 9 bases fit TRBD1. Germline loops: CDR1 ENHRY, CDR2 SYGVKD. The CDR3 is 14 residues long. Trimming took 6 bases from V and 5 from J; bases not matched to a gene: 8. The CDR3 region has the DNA TGTGCCATCAGGGGGGGGGACAGGGCAAACGAGCAGTACTTC. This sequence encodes CAIRGGDRANEQYF.

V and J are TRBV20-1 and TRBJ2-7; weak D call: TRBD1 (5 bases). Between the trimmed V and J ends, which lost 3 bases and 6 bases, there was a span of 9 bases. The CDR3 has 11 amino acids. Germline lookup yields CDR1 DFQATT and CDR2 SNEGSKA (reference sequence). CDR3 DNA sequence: TGCAGTGCTAGGGGGCCGCTCGAGCAGTACTTC. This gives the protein CSARGPLEQYF.

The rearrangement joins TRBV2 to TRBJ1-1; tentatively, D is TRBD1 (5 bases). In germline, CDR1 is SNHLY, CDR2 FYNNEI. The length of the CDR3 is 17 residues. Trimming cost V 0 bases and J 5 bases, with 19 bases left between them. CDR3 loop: CASSEAPGGLVGTEAFF. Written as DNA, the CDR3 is TGTGCCAGCAGTGAAGCGCCCGGGGGTCTCGTGGGGACTGAAGCTTTCTTT.

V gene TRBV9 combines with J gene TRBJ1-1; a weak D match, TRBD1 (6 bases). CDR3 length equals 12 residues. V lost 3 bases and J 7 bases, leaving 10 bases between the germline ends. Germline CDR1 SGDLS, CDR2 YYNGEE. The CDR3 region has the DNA TGTGCCAGCAGCGCCGGACAGCGTGAAGCTTTCTTT. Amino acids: CASSAGQREAFF.

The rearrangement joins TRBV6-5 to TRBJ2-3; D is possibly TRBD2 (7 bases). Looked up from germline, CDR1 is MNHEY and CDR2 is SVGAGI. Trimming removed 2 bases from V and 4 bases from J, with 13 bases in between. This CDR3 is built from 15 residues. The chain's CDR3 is CASSYRGATPDTQYF. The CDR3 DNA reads TGTGCCAGCAGTTACCGGGGGGCGACTCCAGATACGCAGTATTTT.

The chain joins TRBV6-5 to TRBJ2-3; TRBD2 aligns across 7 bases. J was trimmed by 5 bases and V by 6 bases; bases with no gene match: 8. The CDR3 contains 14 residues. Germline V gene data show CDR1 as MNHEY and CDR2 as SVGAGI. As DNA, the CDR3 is TGTGCCAGCAGGTCCCCTGCGGGAGTAGATACGCAGTATTTT. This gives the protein CASRSPAGVDTQYF.

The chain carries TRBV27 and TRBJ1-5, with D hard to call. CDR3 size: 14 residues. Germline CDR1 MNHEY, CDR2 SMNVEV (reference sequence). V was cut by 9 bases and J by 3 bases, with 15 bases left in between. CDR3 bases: TGTGCCAGTTCGCGTCTCGGGGACAATCAGCCCCAGCATTTT. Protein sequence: CASSRLGDNQPQHF.

The CDR3 DNA reads as TGTGCCACTGCCGGGGGGACAAAACCTTACAATGAGCAGTTCTTC. Protein sequence: CATAGGTKPYNEQFF. The V gene is TRBV10-3, the J gene TRBJ2-1; a possible D gene is TRBD2 (7 bases). Germline CDR1 ENHRY, CDR2 SYGVKD. The ends were cut back, 10 bases at V and 4 bases at J, with 20 bases in the middle. The CDR3 is 15 residues long.

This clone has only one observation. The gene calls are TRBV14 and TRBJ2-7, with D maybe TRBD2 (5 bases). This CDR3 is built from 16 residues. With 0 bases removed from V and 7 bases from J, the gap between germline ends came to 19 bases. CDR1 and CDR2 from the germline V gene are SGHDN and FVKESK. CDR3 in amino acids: CASSQDTARGSREQYF. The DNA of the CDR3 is TGTGCCAGCAGCCAAGATACGGCCCGGGGTTCACGGGAGCAGTACTTC. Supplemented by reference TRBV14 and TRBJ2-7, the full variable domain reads EAGVTQFPSHSVIEKGQTVTLRCDPISGHDNLYWYRRVMGKEIKFLLHFVKESKQDESGMPNNRFLAERTGGTYSTLKVQPAELEDSGVYFCASSQDTARGSREQYFGPGTRLTVT.

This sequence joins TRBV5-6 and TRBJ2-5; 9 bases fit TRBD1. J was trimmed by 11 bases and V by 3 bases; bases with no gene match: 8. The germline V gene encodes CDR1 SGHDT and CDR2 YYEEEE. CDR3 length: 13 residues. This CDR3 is CASSSGTGWEQYF. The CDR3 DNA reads TGTGCCAGCAGCTCAGGGACAGGGTGGGAGCAGTACTTC.

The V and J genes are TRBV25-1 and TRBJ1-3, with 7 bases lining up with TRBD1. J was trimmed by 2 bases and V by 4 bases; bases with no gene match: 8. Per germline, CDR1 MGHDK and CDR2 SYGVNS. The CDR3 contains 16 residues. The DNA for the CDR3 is TGTGCCAGCAGTGCCGCGGACAGGAATACTGGAAACACCATATATTTT. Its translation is CASSAADRNTGNTIYF.

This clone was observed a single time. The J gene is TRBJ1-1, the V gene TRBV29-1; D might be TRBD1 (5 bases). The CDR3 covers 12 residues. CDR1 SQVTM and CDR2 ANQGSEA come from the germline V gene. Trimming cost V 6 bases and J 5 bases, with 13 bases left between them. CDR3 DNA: TGCAGCGTAGCTGGGACTGAAACTGAAGCTTTCTTT. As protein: CSVAGTETEAFF.

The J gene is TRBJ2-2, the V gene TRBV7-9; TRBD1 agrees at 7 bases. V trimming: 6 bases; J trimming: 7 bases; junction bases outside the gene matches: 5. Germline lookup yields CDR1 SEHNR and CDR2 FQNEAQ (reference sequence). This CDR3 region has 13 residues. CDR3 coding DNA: TGTGCCAGCAGTCACCCAGGGGGCGGGGAGCTGTTTTTT. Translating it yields CASSHPGGGELFF.

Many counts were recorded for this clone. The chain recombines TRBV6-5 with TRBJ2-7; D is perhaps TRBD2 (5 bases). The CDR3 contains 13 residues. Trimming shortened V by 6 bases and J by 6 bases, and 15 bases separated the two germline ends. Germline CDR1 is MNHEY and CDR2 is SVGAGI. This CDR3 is CASSPTEAGEQYF. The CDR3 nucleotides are TGTGCCAGCAGCCCCACTGAGGCGGGCGAGCAGTACTTC.

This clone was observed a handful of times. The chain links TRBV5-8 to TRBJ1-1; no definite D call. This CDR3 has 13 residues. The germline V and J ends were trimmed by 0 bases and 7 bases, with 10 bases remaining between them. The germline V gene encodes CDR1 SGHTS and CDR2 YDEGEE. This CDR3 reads CASSLGQAYEAFF. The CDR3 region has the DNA TGTGCCAGCAGCTTGGGGCAGGCATATGAAGCTTTCTTT. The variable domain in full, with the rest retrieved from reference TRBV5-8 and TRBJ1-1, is EAGVTQSPTHLIKTRGQQATLRCSPISGHTSVYWYQQALGLGLQFLLWYDEGEERNRGNFPPRFSGRQFPNYSSELNVNALELEDSALYLCASSLGQAYEAFFGQGTRLTVV.

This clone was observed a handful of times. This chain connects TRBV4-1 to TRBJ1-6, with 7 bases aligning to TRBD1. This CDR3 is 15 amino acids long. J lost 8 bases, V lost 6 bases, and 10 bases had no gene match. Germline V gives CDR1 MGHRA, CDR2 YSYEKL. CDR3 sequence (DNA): TGCGCCAGCAGTCGCACAGGGGATGAGGATTCACCCCTCCACTTT. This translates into CASSRTGDEDSPLHF.